This T cell receptor beta chain was captured in a study of blood T cell repertoires in COVID-19. Background on the study: T cells, B-cell-depleted T cells, or PBMCs supplied cDNA or gDNA.

This CDR3 has 13 residues. The ends were cut back, 6 bases at V and 0 bases at J, with 8 bases in the middle. In the original processing: Estimates of nucleated cell counts were drawn from the amplification of reference gene primers. Here immunoSEQ multiplex PCR was the method, and the copy in TCRdb shows in-frame clones only, minus some. V, J and clone size are those of that table, while D and trimming were read from the DNA. The sample lists 270,000 or so clones; about 85% were seen once. What was sequenced was peripheral blood. The chain couples TRBV12-3 or TRBV12-4 to TRBJ1-2; TRBD1 might be the D (6 bases). This sequence was found in a human donor in a cohort sampled during active COVID-19. This chain's CDR3 is CASRDSTNYGYTF. The CDR3 nucleotides read TGTGCCAGCAGGGACAGCACTAACTATGGCTACACCTTC.